A single sample gave rise to the 21 T cell receptor beta chains below, sequenced in a study of blood T cells in healthy people across ages. A second 7 to 11 cycle PCR used barcoded and J-beta primers. TCRdb redid the calling of the 5' RACE reads with MiXCR, one entry per CDR3 protein. The data contain roughly 800,000 distinct CDR3 sequences, 58% of them seen just once; the ten biggest clones take up 22%. The sample taken for sequencing was blood. These receptor sequences come from a young man in good health.

J is TRBJ1-2 and V is TRBV4-2; 7 positions match TRBD1. The CDR3 has 17 amino acids. After removal of 2 bases from V and 4 bases from J, the junction contained 13 bases not matched to a gene. Germline CDR1 reads LGHNA; CDR2 reads YNFKEQ. The CDR3 coding sequence is TGTGCCAGCAGCCAACATCCCGGGACAGCCCTTTTCTATGGCTACACCTTC. Translated, it gives CASSQHPGTALFYGYTF.

A few counts support this clonotype. The rearrangement links TRBV29-1 to TRBJ1-2, with D possibly TRBD1 on 6 matching bases. Germline values: CDR1 SQVTM, CDR2 ANQGSEA. The CDR3 extends over 12 amino acids. V was pared by 6 bases and J by 8 bases, with 16 bases between. CDR3 coding DNA: TGCAGCGTCCCCCAGGGGCAAGAGGGCTACACCTTC. Its protein product is CSVPQGQEGYTF.

The chain is built from TRBV10-3 and TRBJ2-7; D is undetermined. The length of the CDR3 is 11 residues. From germline, CDR1 is ENHRY and CDR2 SYGVKD. Trimming removed 8 bases from V and 6 bases from J, with 11 bases in between. The CDR3 sequence: CAIAVGSEQYF. In DNA, the CDR3 is TGTGCCATCGCGGTAGGGTCCGAGCAGTACTTC.

The sample holds one count of this clonotype. The V and J genes are TRBV5-1 and TRBJ2-1; 8 nucleotides match TRBD2. The J call is uncertain, as TRBJ2-7 better fits the DNA end. The length of the CDR3 is 19 residues. Germline V gene lookup returns CDR1 SGHRS and CDR2 YFSETQ. Here the CDR3 reads CASTLTSIGRESSYNEQYF. The CDR3 coding sequence is TGCGCCAGCACCCTAACTTCGATCGGGAGGGAGAGCTCCTACAATGAGCAGTACTTC.

Only a few counts were recorded for this clonotype. The gene calls are TRBV12-3 or TRBV12-4 and TRBJ2-3, with 11 nucleotides matching TRBD2. The ends lost 7 bases at V and 2 bases at J; junction bases unmatched: 5. CDR3 length equals 15 residues. The DNA of the CDR3 is TGTGCCAGCACCCCGACTAGCGGGGTCACAGATACGCAGTATTTT. This translates into CASTPTSGVTDTQYF.

The chain recombines TRBV12-3 or TRBV12-4 with TRBJ1-6; D remains unclear. Trimming stripped 4 bases from V and 7 bases from J, with 17 bases between. The CDR3 sequence is 16 residues long. The CDR3 protein is CASSYRLAGPNSPLHF. CDR3 sequence (DNA): TGTGCCAGCAGTTACCGCTTGGCAGGTCCAAATTCACCCCTCCACTTT.

The V call is TRBV7-2, the J call TRBJ2-4; 11 bases are shared with TRBD2. Germline loops: CDR1 SGHTA, CDR2 FQGNSA. V lost 3 bases, J lost 13 bases, and 11 bases stayed unmatched. There are 15 residues in the CDR3. CDR3 in amino acids: CASSFTSGSGKGQYF. CDR3 nucleotides: TGTGCCAGCAGCTTTACTAGCGGGAGCGGTAAGGGGCAGTACTTC.

The chain joins TRBV5-1 to TRBJ1-6; the D gene is possibly TRBD1 (5 bases). Trimming stripped 4 bases from V and 6 bases from J, with 14 bases between. The CDR3 runs to 15 residues. Germline CDR1 reads SGHRS; CDR2 reads YFSETQ. The CDR3 bases are TGCGCCAGCAGCCCTACACCGACAGCTAATTCACCCCTCCACTTT. Translated, it gives CASSPTPTANSPLHF.

This clonotype has a count of ten or more. The gene calls are TRBV25-1 and TRBJ2-7; the D gene is possibly TRBD1 (5 bases). V was clipped by 2 bases and J by 4 bases, with 12 bases between them. The germline gives CDR1 MGHDK, CDR2 SYGVNS. The CDR3 has 14 amino acids. The CDR3: CASSETRQNYEQYF. CDR3 nucleotides: TGTGCCAGCAGTGAAACCCGACAGAATTACGAGCAGTACTTC.

Only a few counts were recorded for this clonotype. This sequence joins TRBV7-2 and TRBJ2-1; TRBD1 matches at 8 bases. Germline V lookup: CDR1 SGHTA, CDR2 FQGNSA. The CDR3 contains 14 residues. V dropped 5 bases and J dropped 6; count of bases not matched to a gene: 6. The CDR3 DNA sequence: TGTGCCAGCAGCGCCATCACAGGGGGCAATGAGCAGTTCTTC. Encoded protein: CASSAITGGNEQFF.

The gene calls are TRBV4-2 and TRBJ2-5; 8 nucleotides agree with TRBD2. This CDR3 is 16 amino acids long. V was clipped by 5 bases and J by 7 bases; unmatched bases: 15. Germline V gene data show CDR1 as LGHNA and CDR2 as YNFKEQ. This chain's CDR3 is CASSTGLVIGRGTQYF. CDR3 DNA sequence: TGTGCCAGCAGCACGGGACTAGTTATCGGAAGAGGGACCCAGTACTTC.

This clonotype has a handful of counts. J is TRBJ2-7 and V is TRBV6-1, with D maybe TRBD2 (6 bases). The CDR3 sequence is 11 residues long. Germline V gene lookup returns CDR1 MNHNS and CDR2 SASEGT. V lost 6 bases to trimming and J lost 12 bases, with 15 bases between them. CDR3 nucleotides: TGTGCCAGCAGCGAGGGACTTCTTCCGTACTTC. Protein product: CASSEGLLPYF.

This clonotype appeared a few times. This sequence joins TRBV7-2 and TRBJ2-1; a possible D gene is TRBD1 (6 bases). The CDR3 contains 16 residues. From germline, CDR1 is SGHTA and CDR2 FQGNSA. With 5 bases removed from V and 8 bases from J, the gap between germline ends came to 22 bases. The CDR3 DNA reads TGTGCCAGCAGCCCGACCCGGGACACCTTGGGCGATGAGCAGTTCTTC. This gives the protein CASSPTRDTLGDEQFF.

This chain uses TRBV19 with TRBJ2-5, with 8 bases aligning to TRBD2. Germline V lookup: CDR1 LNHDA, CDR2 SQIVND (reference sequence). V shed 7 bases and J 4 bases; nucleotides not matched to a gene: 2. The CDR3 length is 12 residues. The DNA of the CDR3 is TGTGCCAGTACTGCGGGGGGAGAGACCCAGTACTTC. Translating gives CASTAGGETQYF.

CDR3 sequence reads: CSARDPLPDTQYF. CDR3 coding DNA: TGCAGTGCTAGAGACCCCCTTCCAGATACGCAGTATTTT. The chain couples TRBV20-1 to TRBJ2-3; no firm D call. The CDR3 consists of 13 residues. Germline assignment: CDR1 DFQATT and CDR2 SNEGSKA (reference sequence). V was pared by 0 bases and J by 4 bases, with 8 bases between.

This chain uses TRBV4-2 with TRBJ2-7, with D unclear. Germline V gives CDR1 LGHNA, CDR2 YNFKEQ. There are 15 residues in the CDR3. V lost 2 bases and J 5 bases, leaving 16 bases between the germline ends. The CDR3 bases are TGTGCCAGCAGCCAAATGCCAGAGGTTAATCACGAGCAGTACTTC. Translation gives CASSQMPEVNHEQYF.

This clonotype was picked up a small number of times. The chain recombines TRBV7-8 with TRBJ2-7, with 9 bases identical to TRBD1. The CDR3 contains 14 residues. The germline V gene encodes CDR1 SGHVS and CDR2 FQNEAQ. The V segment lost 5 bases and the J segment 6 bases; nucleotides outside the gene matches: 8. The CDR3 loop is CASSPRDRAFEQYF. The CDR3 coding sequence is TGTGCCAGCAGCCCCCGGGACAGGGCATTCGAGCAGTACTTC. Using reference TRBV7-8 and TRBJ2-7 for the parts outside the CDR3, the full variable domain is GAGVSQSPRYKVAKRGQDVALRCDPISGHVSLFWYQQALGQGPEFLTYFQNEAQLDKSGLPSDRFFAERPEGSVSTLKIQRTQQEDSAVYLCASSPRDRAFEQYFGPGTRLTVT.

V usage is TRBV20-1 and J usage is TRBJ2-1; D possibly corresponds to TRBD1 (5 bases). Per germline, CDR1 DFQATT and CDR2 SNEGSKA (reference sequence). The CDR3 runs 13 residues. V was shortened by 6 bases and J by 9 bases, with 18 bases between the two germline ends. CDR3 sequence (DNA): TGCAGTGCGCCGGACCGTAGAAGGGGTGAGCAGTTCTTC. It is translated as CSAPDRRRGEQFF.

J is TRBJ2-5 and V is TRBV11-2; D is ambiguous. Trimming shortened V by 1 base and J by 4 bases, and 16 bases separated the two germline ends. The CDR3 covers 16 residues. CDR1 and CDR2 from the germline V gene are SGHAT and FQNNGV. CDR3 region: CASSLGWSGSRETQYF. The CDR3 coding sequence is TGTGCCAGCAGCTTAGGATGGAGTGGCAGCAGAGAGACCCAGTACTTC.

This clonotype has a single count. Sequence at one end of the junction differs from germline and may be a read error. The chain recombines TRBV20-1 with TRBJ2-5; possible D gene TRBD1, 5 bases. The CDR3 covers 17 residues. Germline CDR1 and CDR2: DFQATT and SNEGSKA (reference sequence). The CDR3 protein is CSARDFLHQEQGETRYF. CDR3 sequence (DNA): TGCAGTGCTAGAGATTTTTTGCACCAAGAGCAGGGTGAGACCCGGTACTTC.

The chain links TRBV29-1 to TRBJ1-2, with 7 bases aligning to TRBD1. This CDR3 has 13 amino acids. Germline-derived CDR1 and CDR2 are SQVTM and ANQGSEA. V gave up 4 bases and J gave up 5 bases; unmatched junction bases: 7. CDR3 protein: CSVGSTGRYGYTF. The DNA of the CDR3 is TGCAGCGTTGGATCGACAGGGAGGTATGGCTACACCTTC.